This entry lists 10 T cell receptor beta chains sequenced from one sample in a study of CD8+CD57+ T cells in acquired aplastic anemia. Researchers used genomic DNA as the template to profile TCR beta VDJ and CDR3. TCRdb redid the calling of the reads with MiXCR, one entry per CDR3 protein. The table has around 170,000 distinct CDR3 sequences, around 60% seen once. The sequencing sample was made of sorted CD4+, CD8+, or CD8+CD57+ T cells (not recorded which) from PBMCs. Source of these receptors: a human donor in good health.

The J gene is TRBJ2-3, the V gene TRBV20-1; perhaps TRBD1 as D (6 bases). The germline gives CDR1 DFQATT, CDR2 SNEGSKA (reference sequence). V lost 3 bases and J 2 bases, leaving 12 bases between the germline ends. This CDR3 is 14 amino acids long. This chain's CDR3 is CSASNRATTDTQYF. The CDR3 DNA reads as TGCAGTGCTAGTAACAGGGCAACCACAGATACGCAGTATTTT.

The chain links TRBV27 to TRBJ1-6; perhaps TRBD1 as D (5 bases). The V gene lost 5 bases and the J gene lost 7 bases, with 12 bases spanning the gap. The CDR3 is 14 residues long. The V gene's germline CDR1 is MNHEY and CDR2 SMNVEV (reference sequence). CDR3 coding DNA: TGTGCCAGCAGTGTGCAGGGCTTCAATTCACCCCTCCACTTT. Its translation is CASSVQGFNSPLHF.

The chain links TRBV24-1 to TRBJ2-2, with 8 positions matching TRBD1. Germline CDR1 is KGHDR and CDR2 is SFDVKD. The V gene end was trimmed by 4 bases and the J gene end by 5 bases; junction bases not matched to a gene: 11. This CDR3 has 17 residues. The CDR3 spells CATSEAPGQGITGELFF. CDR3 nucleotides: TGTGCCACCAGTGAGGCCCCAGGACAGGGAATAACCGGGGAGCTGTTTTTT.

This clonotype was picked up a small number of times. The chain recombines TRBV7-9 with TRBJ1-1; a weak D match, TRBD1 (6 bases). This CDR3 has 12 residues. CDR1 and CDR2 from the germline V gene are SEHNR and FQNEAQ (reference sequence). V was clipped by 8 bases and J by 3 bases, with 10 bases between them. This chain's CDR3 is CASLNRDTEAFF. Written as DNA, the CDR3 is TGTGCCAGCCTGAACAGGGACACTGAAGCTTTCTTT.

This clonotype has ten or more counts. The chain recombines TRBV7-9 with TRBJ2-7; 8 bases match TRBD2. From germline, CDR1 is SEHNR and CDR2 FQNEAQ (reference sequence). Trimming took 5 bases from V and 4 from J; bases not matched to a gene: 7. CDR3 length: 14 residues. CDR3 amino acids: CASSAAVAGYEQYF. CDR3 DNA: TGTGCCAGCAGCGCCGCAGTAGCGGGATACGAGCAGTACTTC.

This clonotype was seen only once. This rearrangement joins TRBV7-9 to TRBJ2-3; tentative D call: TRBD2 (6 bases). The germline V gene encodes CDR1 SEHNR and CDR2 FQNEAQ (reference sequence). The V end was cut by 5 bases, the J end by 6 bases, with 12 bases between. The length of the CDR3 is 13 residues. The CDR3 protein is CASSAGRQDTQYF. The CDR3 DNA follows: TGTGCCAGCAGCGCGGGACGACAGGATACGCAGTATTTT.

V is TRBV24-1 and J is TRBJ2-3; 10 positions agree with TRBD2. V lost 7 bases and J lost 3; bases outside the gene matches: 3. Germline V gives CDR1 KGHDR, CDR2 SFDVKD. The CDR3 totals 14 residues. The CDR3 DNA is TGTGCCACCAGCCGGACTAGCGGAACAGATACGCAGTATTTT. Translation gives CATSRTSGTDTQYF.

This chain joins TRBV5-5 and TRBJ2-3, with 11 bases identical to TRBD2. Losses at the gene ends were 2 bases for V and 11 bases for J; bases not matched to a gene: 10. Germline V gene lookup returns CDR1 SGHKS and CDR2 YYEKEE (reference sequence). The CDR3 consists of 15 residues. The CDR3 DNA sequence: TGTGCCAGCAGCTTAATAGCGGGAGGGTACAATGAGCAGTATTTT. As protein: CASSLIAGGYNEQYF.

This clonotype has at least ten counts. The rearrangement uses TRBV5-1 and TRBJ2-3; D is ambiguous. V lost 1 base and J 1 base, leaving 10 bases between the germline ends. The CDR3 is 15 amino acids. Germline V lookup: CDR1 SGHRS, CDR2 YFSETQ. CDR3 coding DNA: TGCGCCAGCAGCTTGACCCGCCCGGGCACAGATACGCAGTATTTT. Its translation: CASSLTRPGTDTQYF.

The gene calls are TRBV19 and TRBJ1-2, with 9 bases that match TRBD1. The CDR3 is 14 amino acids. Germline V gene lookup returns CDR1 LNHDA and CDR2 SQIVND (reference sequence). Unmatched junction bases numbered 7, after V lost 5 bases and J lost 6 bases. The CDR3 nucleotides read TGTGCCAGTAGTTCGGACAGGGGTCAAAATGGCTACACCTTC. Translated: CASSSDRGQNGYTF.